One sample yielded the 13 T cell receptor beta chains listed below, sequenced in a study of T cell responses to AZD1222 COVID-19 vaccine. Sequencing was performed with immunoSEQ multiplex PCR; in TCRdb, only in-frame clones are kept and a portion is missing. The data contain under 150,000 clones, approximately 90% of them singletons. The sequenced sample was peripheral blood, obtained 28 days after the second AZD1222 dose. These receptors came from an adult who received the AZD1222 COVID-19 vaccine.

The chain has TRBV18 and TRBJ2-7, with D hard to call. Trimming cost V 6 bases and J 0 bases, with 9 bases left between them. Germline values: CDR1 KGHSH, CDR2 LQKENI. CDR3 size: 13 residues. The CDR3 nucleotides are TGTGCCAGCTCCCGGAGAAGCTCCTACGAGCAGTACGTC. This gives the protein CASSRRSSYEQYV.

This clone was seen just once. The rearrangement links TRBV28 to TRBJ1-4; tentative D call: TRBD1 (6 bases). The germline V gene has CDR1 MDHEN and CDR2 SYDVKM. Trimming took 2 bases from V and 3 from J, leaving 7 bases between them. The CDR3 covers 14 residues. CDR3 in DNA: TGTGCCAGCAGTTTACGGGGGCCTAATGAAAAACTGTTTTTT. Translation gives CASSLRGPNEKLFF.

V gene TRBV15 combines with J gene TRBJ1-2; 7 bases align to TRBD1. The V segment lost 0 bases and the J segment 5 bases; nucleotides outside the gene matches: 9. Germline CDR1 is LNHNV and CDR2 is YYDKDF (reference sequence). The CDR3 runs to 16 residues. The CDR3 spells CATSRDPRGSIYGYTF. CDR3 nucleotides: TGTGCCACCAGCAGAGATCCCAGGGGGAGTATTTATGGCTACACCTTC.

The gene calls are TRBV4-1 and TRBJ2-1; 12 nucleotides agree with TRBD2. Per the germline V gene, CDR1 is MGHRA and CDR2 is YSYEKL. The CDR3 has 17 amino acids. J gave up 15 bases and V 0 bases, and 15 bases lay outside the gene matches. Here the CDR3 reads CASSQDARLAGGPFLFF. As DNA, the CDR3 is TGCGCCAGCAGCCAAGATGCGAGGCTAGCGGGGGGGCCATTTTTGTTCTTC.

The CDR3 here is CASSLPGQGIYGYTF. The CDR3 nucleotides are TGTGCCAGTAGTTTACCGGGACAGGGAATCTATGGCTACACCTTC. The chain recombines TRBV19 with TRBJ1-2; TRBD1 matches 9 bases. J lost 4 bases, V lost 5 bases, and 8 bases had no gene match. Germline values: CDR1 LNHDA, CDR2 SQIVND (reference sequence). The CDR3 covers 15 residues.

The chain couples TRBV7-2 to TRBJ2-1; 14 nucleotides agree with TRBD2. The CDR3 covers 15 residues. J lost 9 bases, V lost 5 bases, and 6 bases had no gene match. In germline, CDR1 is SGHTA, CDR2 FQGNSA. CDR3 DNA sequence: TGTGCCAGCAGCCCTGGGACTAGCGGGAGTCTTGAGCAGTTCTTC. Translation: CASSPGTSGSLEQFF.

DNA of the CDR3: TGTGCCAGCAGCCCCGACAATCAGCCCCAGCATTTT. Its translation: CASSPDNQPQHF. This chain links TRBV7-8 with TRBJ1-5; D not resolved. The CDR3 runs to 12 residues. The V gene lost 5 bases and the J gene lost 3 bases, with 5 bases spanning the gap. The V gene's germline CDR1 is SGHVS and CDR2 FQNEAQ.

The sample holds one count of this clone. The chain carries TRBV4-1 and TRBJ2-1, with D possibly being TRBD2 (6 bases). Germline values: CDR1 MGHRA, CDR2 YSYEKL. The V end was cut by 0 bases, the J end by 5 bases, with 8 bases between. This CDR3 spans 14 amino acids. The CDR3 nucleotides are TGCGCCAGCAGCCAAGAAGGAGGGCACAATGAGCAGTTCTTC. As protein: CASSQEGGHNEQFF.

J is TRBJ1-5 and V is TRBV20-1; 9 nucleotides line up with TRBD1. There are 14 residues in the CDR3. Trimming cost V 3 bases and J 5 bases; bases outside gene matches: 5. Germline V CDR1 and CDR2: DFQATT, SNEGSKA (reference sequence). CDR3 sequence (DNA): TGCAGTGCTAGTACAGGGGGCAACGATCAGCCCCAGCATTTT. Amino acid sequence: CSASTGGNDQPQHF.

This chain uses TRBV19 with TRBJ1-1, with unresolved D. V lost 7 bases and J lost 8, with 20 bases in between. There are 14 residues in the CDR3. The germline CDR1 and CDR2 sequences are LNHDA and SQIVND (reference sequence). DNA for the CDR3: TGTGCCAGTACCCCTGCGCGGCCAGTGCGCGAAGCTTTCTTT. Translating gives CASTPARPVREAFF.

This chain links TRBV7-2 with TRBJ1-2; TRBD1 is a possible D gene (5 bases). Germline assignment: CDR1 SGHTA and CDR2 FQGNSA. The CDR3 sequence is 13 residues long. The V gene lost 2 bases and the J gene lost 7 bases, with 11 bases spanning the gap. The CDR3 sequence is CASSLNGGVGYTF. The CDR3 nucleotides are TGTGCCAGCAGCTTAAATGGGGGAGTTGGCTACACCTTC.

CDR3 in DNA: TGTGCCAGCAGGACACAGGGGGGAAACACTGAAGCTTTCTTT. Amino acids: CASRTQGGNTEAFF. V gene TRBV7-2 combines with J gene TRBJ1-1, with TRBD1 identical over 8 bases. CDR3 length equals 14 residues. Germline assignment: CDR1 SGHTA and CDR2 FQGNSA. Trimming at V came to 6 bases and at J to 2 bases, leaving 5 bases not matched to a gene.

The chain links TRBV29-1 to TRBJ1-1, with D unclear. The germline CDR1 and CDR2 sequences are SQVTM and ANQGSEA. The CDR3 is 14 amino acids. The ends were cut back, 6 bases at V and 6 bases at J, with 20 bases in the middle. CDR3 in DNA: TGCAGCGTCCTAGTCCGGGCCCCGGGTTCTGAAGCTTTCTTT. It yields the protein CSVLVRAPGSEAFF.